This TCR beta chain was found in a study of shared clonotypes between healthy human individuals. This clone was observed once. Data came from immunoSEQ multiplex PCR; TCRdb stores just in-frame clones and leaves some out. The sample includes around 1.6 million clones, under 99% of them seen just once. This CDR3 region has 15 residues. The junction had 6 bases not matched to a gene; V was cut back by 2 bases and J by 5 bases. CDR1 is SQVTM and CDR2 is ANQGSEA in the germline V gene. V usage is TRBV29-1 and J usage is TRBJ2-5, with 12 bases that match TRBD1. This clonotype was sampled from a man aged 25-45 years in good health. Sequencing was performed on naive CD4+ T cells sorted from blood. The sample's subset: CD45RA+ positively selected. This chain's CDR3 is CSVEWDRGRVETQYF. CDR3 in DNA: TGCAGCGTTGAATGGGACAGGGGGCGCGTTGAGACCCAGTACTTC.